This T cell receptor (beta chain) came from a study of blood T cells in healthy people across ages. The CDR3 spans 14 residues. Looked up from germline, CDR1 is SGHVS and CDR2 is FQNEAQ. This clonotype was counted ten times or more. With a much larger clone just one base away, this may be a read error. Primed by a sample-barcoded 5' primer and a J-beta primer mix, a second PCR proceeded for roughly 6 to 12 cycles. TCRdb re-called the 5' RACE reads through MiXCR, storing one row per CDR3 protein. The sample has about 830,000 distinct CDR3 sequences; about 62% are singletons. This sequence was found in a man aged 30 to 39 in good health. The V and J genes are TRBV7-8 and TRBJ2-1; D perhaps matches TRBD2 (6 bases). Sequencing was carried out using blood. The CDR3 sequence: CASSVASWGDEQFF. The CDR3 nucleotides read TGTGCCAGCAGCGTAGCGTCATGGGGGGATGAGCAGTTCTTC.